This TCR beta chain was sequenced during a study of response to subunit inactivated influenza vaccine (dated by TCRdb to the late 2010s). Concerning the study at large: To follow how T cells responded to a trivalent subunit inactivated influenza vaccine, the researchers relied on deep quantitative profiling of the T cell receptor repertoire. General findings and caveats noted by the study authors: According to the authors, only a limited number of new T cells may be recruited by each seasonal influenza vaccination.

Library creation used RT-PCR. Sequencing used an Illumina HiSeq 2500. TCRdb trimmed the raw reads at Q25, called clones with MiXCR and kept productive beta chains. Rows are combined by CDR3 protein, so each entry shows the most common genes and DNA. Across this sample there are about 650,000 distinct CDR3 sequences, with roughly 15% seen only once. 6.5% to 8% of the sample comes from the top ten. The CDR3 sequence holds 16 residues, the cysteine and phenylalanine included. Just CDR3 DNA is preserved here, 48 bases in frame from base 1. Deletion took 1 base off V and 7 bases off J, with a span of 14 bases between the germline ends. This clonotype was seen at least ten times. The antigen it binds to is not known. No base qualities exist here, and no much larger clone lies one base off it.

The sample consisted of PBMCs from blood, taken less than 15 days before vaccination. This sequence uses TRBV12-3 or TRBV12-4 and TRBJ1-6, with a tentative D gene TRBD1 over 6 matching bases. The sequence came from a man in his forties or fifties who received an inactivated influenza vaccine. Donor details come from another sample of the same person, matched by shared clones. The DNA sequence is as follows: TGTGCCAGCAGTTTAGGGGGGGCGCAGTTCAATTCACCCCTCCACTTT. This encodes CASSLGGAQFNSPLHF.